Below are 6 T cell receptor beta chains sequenced from a single sample in a study of cytomegalovirus exposure and HLA in healthy donors. The study ran its PCR with 60 Vbeta and 13 Jbeta primers. Profiling relied on immunoSEQ multiplex PCR, and the TCRdb table lists in-frame clones only, not all of them. The table records 90,000 to 120,000 clones, roughly 78% of them present only once. The sequenced sample was PBMCs. The origin of the receptors is a woman aged 40 to 50 in good health and CMV-seronegative.

The chain employs TRBV28 and TRBJ1-3; the D is unclear. Deletions cut 2 bases from V and 9 bases from J, with 5 bases between. The CDR3 sequence is 11 residues long. Germline loops: CDR1 MDHEN, CDR2 SYDVKM. The CDR3 region is CASSLEGTIYF. The CDR3 DNA is TGTGCCAGCAGTTTAGAGGGCACCATATATTTT.

The chain has TRBV6-6 and TRBJ1-2; TRBD1 might be the D (6 bases). Per the germline V gene, CDR1 is MNHNY and CDR2 is SVGAGI (reference sequence). The CDR3 contains 15 residues. The ends were cut back, 6 bases at V and 12 bases at J, with 26 bases in the middle. The CDR3 protein is CASRPRRTVSEGHTF. The CDR3 coding sequence is TGTGCCAGCAGACCCCGGCGGACAGTCTCGGAAGGCCACACCTTC.

J is TRBJ2-5 and V is TRBV7-2, with D maybe TRBD2 (5 bases). Trimming removed 5 bases from V and 7 bases from J, with 17 bases in between. This CDR3 has 14 residues. Germline V gene data show CDR1 as SGHTA and CDR2 as FQGNSA. The CDR3 bases are TGTGCCAGCAGCCCCACTAGAGAGGACGGGACCCAGTACTTC. Protein sequence: CASSPTREDGTQYF.

This chain joins TRBV7-6 and TRBJ2-7, with 7 bases lining up with TRBD1. With V trimmed by 5 bases and J by 0 bases, 4 bases remained unmatched. CDR3 length: 14 residues. In germline, CDR1 is SGHVS, CDR2 FNYEAQ. The CDR3 nucleotides read TGTGCCAGCAGCAAGGGACAGAGCTCCTACGAGCAGTACTTC. This codes for CASSKGQSSYEQYF. Full variable domain (missing parts from reference TRBV7-6 and TRBJ2-7): GAGVSQSPRYKVTKRGQDVALRCDPISGHVSLYWYRQALGQGPEFLTYFNYEAQQDKSGLPNDRFSAERPEGSISTLTIQRTEQRDSAMYRCASSKGQSSYEQYFGPGTRLTVT.

A note on this clone: The junction departs from germline at one end; a sequencing error may be responsible. This sequence joins TRBV10-1 and TRBJ2-5, with 10 bases aligning to TRBD2. This CDR3 has 18 amino acids. The V gene's germline CDR1 is WNHNN and CDR2 SYGVQD (reference sequence). The CDR3 region has the DNA TGCGCCAGCAGTGAGTCGATTCAAGCGGGAGGGTCACAAGGGACCCAGTACTTC. Residues: CASSESIQAGGSQGTQYF.

This chain connects TRBV30 to TRBJ1-6; D may be TRBD1 (6 bases). This CDR3 has 14 amino acids. Per the germline V gene, CDR1 is GTSNPN and CDR2 is SVGIG (reference sequence). Deletions cut 0 bases from V and 9 bases from J, with 12 bases between. CDR3 nucleotides: TGTGCCTGGAGTGTCATGGGGGCTGTTTCACCCCTCCACTTT. Translating gives CAWSVMGAVSPLHF.